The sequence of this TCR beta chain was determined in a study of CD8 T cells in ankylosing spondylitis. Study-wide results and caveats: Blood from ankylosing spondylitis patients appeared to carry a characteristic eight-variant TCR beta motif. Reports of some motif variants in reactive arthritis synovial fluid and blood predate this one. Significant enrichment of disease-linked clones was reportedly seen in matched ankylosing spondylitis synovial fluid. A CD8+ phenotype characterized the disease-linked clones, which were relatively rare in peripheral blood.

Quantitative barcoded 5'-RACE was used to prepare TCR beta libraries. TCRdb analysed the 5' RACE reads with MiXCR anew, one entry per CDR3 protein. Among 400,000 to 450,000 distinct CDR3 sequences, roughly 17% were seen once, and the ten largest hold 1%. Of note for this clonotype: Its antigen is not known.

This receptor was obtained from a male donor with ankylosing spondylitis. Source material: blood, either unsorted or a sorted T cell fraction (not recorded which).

CDR3 in amino acids: CASSLVGAATNEKLFF. The CDR3 nucleotides read TGTGCCAGCAGCTTGGTTGGCGCGGCAACTAATGAAAAACTGTTTTTT. The V and J genes are TRBV5-4 and TRBJ1-4, with unresolved D. Trimming took off 0 bases at V and 0 bases at J, with 9 bases between the two ends. The CDR3 runs 16 residues. Germline assignment: CDR1 SGHNT and CDR2 YYREEE (reference sequence).